The present TCR beta chain was sequenced within a study of breast tumors, draining lymph nodes, adjacent tissues. General observations from the study: Compared with lymph nodes, tumors were less diverse; compared with nontumor tissue, more. Data only fit, rather than demonstrated, lymph node origin of most tumor T cells.

V lost 2 bases, J lost 9 bases, and 16 bases stayed unmatched. CDR3 size: 19 residues. The germline gives CDR1 MNHEY, CDR2 SVGAGI. One entry per CDR3 protein results from TCRdb running MiXCR on the multiplex PCR reads. The table includes more than 20,000 distinct CDR3 sequences, approximately 23% detected once. This clonotype was detected many times. The antigen is not known. V and J are TRBV6-5 and TRBJ2-1; TRBD2 matches at 13 bases. This clonotype was sampled from a female donor with breast cancer. Some clones in this sample may be carry-over from other donors' samples. What was sequenced was breast tumor tissue. The CDR3 spells CASSYRHSGLAGPGAEQFF. The DNA for the CDR3 is TGTGCCAGCAGTTACCGGCATTCGGGACTAGCGGGACCCGGGGCTGAGCAGTTCTTC.